Given below is one T cell receptor beta chain in context. Its antigen is as yet unknown. The data are from a study of cytomegalovirus exposure and HLA in healthy donors. Regarding the study as a whole: Cytomegalovirus association was assigned to approximately 180 TCR beta chains. Exclusion as indistinguishable affected some V segments, including TRBV6-2 and TRBV6-3.

Primers included in the PCR were 60 Vbeta and 13 Jbeta primers. Repertoires were generated with immunoSEQ multiplex PCR, while TCRdb's copy carries only in-frame clones and drops some. The data show about 220,000 clones, with more than 65% seen just once and 0.6% to 0.7% held by the top ten. The CDR3 runs to 15 residues. Germline V gives CDR1 SGHNT, CDR2 YYREEE (reference sequence). V lost 4 bases, J lost 4 bases, and 8 bases stayed unmatched. The V gene is TRBV5-4, the J gene TRBJ1-3; 7 nucleotides agree with TRBD1. The clonotype originates from a young man in good health and CMV-seronegative. The specimen was PBMCs. For the CDR3, the DNA is TGTGCCAGCAGCGCCCCCGGGACAGCAGGAAACACCATATATTTT. It specifies CASSAPGTAGNTIYF. The variable domain in full, with the rest retrieved from reference TRBV5-4 and TRBJ1-3, is ETGVTQSPTHLIKTRGQQVTLRCSSQSGHNTVSWYQQALGQGPQFIFQYYREEENGRGNFPPRFSGLQFPNYSSELNVNALELDDSALYLCASSAPGTAGNTIYFGEGSWLTVV.